This TCR beta chain was observed in a study of type 1 regulatory T cells. The overall study: This in vitro CD4 product, T-allo10, is enriched for Tr1 cells and alloantigen-specific. Study results and caveats: Compared with non-type 1 regulatory T cells, type 1 regulatory T cells showed a more restricted TCR repertoire.

With regard to this clonotype: Its target is unknown.

Germline V gene data show CDR1 as SGHRS and CDR2 as YFSETQ. Trimming removed 0 bases at V and 3 bases at J, with 8 bases between. This CDR3 is 14 amino acids long. TCRdb called the reads again in MiXCR, with one record for every CDR3 protein. The table lists roughly 71,000 distinct CDR3 sequences, about 20% of them singletons. The specimen was cultured type 1 regulatory T (Tr1) cells, either the whole culture or a sorted fraction (not recorded which). The receptor's source is a human donor in good health. The genes are TRBV5-1 and TRBJ2-3; D remains ambiguous. CDR3 amino acids: CASSLVASTDTQYF. The CDR3 DNA follows: TGCGCCAGCAGCTTGGTGGCCAGTACAGATACGCAGTATTTT.